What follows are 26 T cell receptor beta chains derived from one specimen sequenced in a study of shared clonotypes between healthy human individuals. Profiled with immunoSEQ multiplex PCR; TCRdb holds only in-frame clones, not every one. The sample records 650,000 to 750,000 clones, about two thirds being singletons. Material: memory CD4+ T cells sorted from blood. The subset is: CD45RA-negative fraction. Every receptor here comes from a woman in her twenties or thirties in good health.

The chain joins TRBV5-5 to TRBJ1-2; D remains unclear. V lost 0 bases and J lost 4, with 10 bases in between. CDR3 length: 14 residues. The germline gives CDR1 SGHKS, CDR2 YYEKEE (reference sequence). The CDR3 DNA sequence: TGTGCCAGCAGCTTGGGTCTCATAGCCTATGGCTACACCTTC. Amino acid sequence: CASSLGLIAYGYTF.

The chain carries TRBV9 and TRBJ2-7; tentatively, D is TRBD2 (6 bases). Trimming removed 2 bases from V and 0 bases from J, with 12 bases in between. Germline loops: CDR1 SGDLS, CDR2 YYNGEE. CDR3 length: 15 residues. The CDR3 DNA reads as TGTGCCAGCAGCGTCGCCGTCGGGAGCTCCTACGAGCAGTACTTC. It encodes CASSVAVGSSYEQYF.

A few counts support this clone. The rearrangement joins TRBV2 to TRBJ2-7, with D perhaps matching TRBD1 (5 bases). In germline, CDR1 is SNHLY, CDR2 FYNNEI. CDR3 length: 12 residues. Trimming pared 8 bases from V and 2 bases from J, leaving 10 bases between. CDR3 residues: CASAQGPYEQYF. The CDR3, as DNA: TGTGCCAGCGCCCAGGGTCCCTACGAGCAGTACTTC.

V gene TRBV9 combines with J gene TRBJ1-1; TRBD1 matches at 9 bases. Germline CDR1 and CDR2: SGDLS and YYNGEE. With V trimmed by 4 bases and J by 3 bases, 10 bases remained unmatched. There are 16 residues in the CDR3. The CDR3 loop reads CASSSAGTGLYTEAFF. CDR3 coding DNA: TGTGCCAGCAGCTCTGCCGGGACAGGGCTGTACACTGAAGCTTTCTTT.

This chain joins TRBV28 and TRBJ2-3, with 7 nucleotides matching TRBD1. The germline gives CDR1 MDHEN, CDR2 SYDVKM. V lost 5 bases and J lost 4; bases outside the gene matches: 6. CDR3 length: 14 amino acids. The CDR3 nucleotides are TGTGCCAGCAGTCTGACAGGGAAGCCAGATACGCAGTATTTT. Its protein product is CASSLTGKPDTQYF.

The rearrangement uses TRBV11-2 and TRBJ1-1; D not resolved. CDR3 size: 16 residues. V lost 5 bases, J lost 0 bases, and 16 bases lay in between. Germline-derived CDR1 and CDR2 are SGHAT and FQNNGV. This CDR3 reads CASSPAGSAMNTEAFF. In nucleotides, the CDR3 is TGTGCCAGCAGCCCTGCCGGGTCGGCTATGAACACTGAAGCTTTCTTT. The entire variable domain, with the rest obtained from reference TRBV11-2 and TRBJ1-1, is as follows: EAGVAQSPRYKIIEKRQSVAFWCNPISGHATLYWYQQILGQGPKLLIQFQNNGVVDDSQLPKDRFSAERLKGVDSTLKIQPAKLEDSAVYLCASSPAGSAMNTEAFFGQGTRLTVV.

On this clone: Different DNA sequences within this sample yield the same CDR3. Written as DNA, the CDR3 is TGCGCCAGCAGCCGTGGAGGATCCTACGAGCAGTACTTC. Its translation: CASSRGGSYEQYF. The V call is TRBV10-1, the J call TRBJ2-7; tentatively, D is TRBD2 (5 bases). In germline, CDR1 is WNHNN, CDR2 SYGVQD (reference sequence). This CDR3 has 13 residues. Trimming removed 6 bases at V and 1 base at J, with 10 bases between.

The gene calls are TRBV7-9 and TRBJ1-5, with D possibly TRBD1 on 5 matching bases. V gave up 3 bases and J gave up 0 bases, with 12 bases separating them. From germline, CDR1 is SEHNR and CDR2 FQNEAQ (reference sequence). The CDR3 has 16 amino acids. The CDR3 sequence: CASSFFGGDSNQPQHF. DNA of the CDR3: TGTGCCAGCAGCTTCTTTGGAGGGGATAGCAATCAGCCCCAGCATTTT. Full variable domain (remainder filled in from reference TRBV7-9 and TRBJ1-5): DTGVSQNPRHKITKRGQNVTFRCDPISEHNRLYWYRQTLGQGPEFLTYFQNEAQLEKSRLLSDRFSAERPKGSFSTLEIQRTEQGDSAMYLCASSFFGGDSNQPQHFGDGTRLSIL.

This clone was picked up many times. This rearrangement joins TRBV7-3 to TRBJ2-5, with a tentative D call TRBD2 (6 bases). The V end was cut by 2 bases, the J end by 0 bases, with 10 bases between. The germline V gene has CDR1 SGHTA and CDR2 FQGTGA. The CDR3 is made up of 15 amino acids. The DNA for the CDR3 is TGTGCCAGCAGCTTAGGCGGGGCGAACCAAGAGACCCAGTACTTC. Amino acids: CASSLGGANQETQYF.

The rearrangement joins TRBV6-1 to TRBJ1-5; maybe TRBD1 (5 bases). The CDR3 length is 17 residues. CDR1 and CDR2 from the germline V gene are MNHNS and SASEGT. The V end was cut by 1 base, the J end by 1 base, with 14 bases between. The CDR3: CASSEGKGAGSNQPQHF. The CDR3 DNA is TGTGCCAGCAGTGAAGGGAAAGGAGCAGGGAGCAATCAGCCCCAGCATTTT.

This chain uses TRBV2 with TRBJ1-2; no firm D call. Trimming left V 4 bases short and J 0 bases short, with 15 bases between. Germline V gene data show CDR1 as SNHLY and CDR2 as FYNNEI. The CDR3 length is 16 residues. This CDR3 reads CASSGKGTLTNYGYTF. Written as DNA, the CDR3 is TGTGCCAGCAGTGGGAAGGGAACTTTAACTAACTATGGCTACACCTTC.

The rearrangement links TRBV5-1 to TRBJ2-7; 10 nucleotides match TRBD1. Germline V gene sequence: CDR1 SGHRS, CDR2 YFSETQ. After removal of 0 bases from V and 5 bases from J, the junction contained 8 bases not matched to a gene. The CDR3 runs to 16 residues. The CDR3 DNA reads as TGCGCCAGCAGCTTGGGTAACCCCGGGACAGGGGACGAGCAGTACTTC. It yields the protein CASSLGNPGTGDEQYF.

The CDR3 here is CASSTYEQGSYEQYF. DNA of the CDR3: TGTGCCAGTAGTACCTACGAACAGGGGTCCTACGAGCAGTACTTC. This chain joins TRBV19 and TRBJ2-7; TRBD1 matches 7 bases. V trimming: 4 bases; J trimming: 1 base; junction bases outside the gene matches: 7. The CDR3 contains 15 residues. Per the germline V gene, CDR1 is LNHDA and CDR2 is SQIVND (reference sequence).

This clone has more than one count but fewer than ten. CDR3 nucleotides: TGCGCCAGCAGACCTCAGGGTCGGAGCACCGGGGAGCTGTTTTTT. Protein sequence: CASRPQGRSTGELFF. This chain joins TRBV5-1 and TRBJ2-2, with a possible D match to TRBD1 (5 bases). V lost 5 bases and J 4 bases, leaving 15 bases between the germline ends. The CDR3 is 15 amino acids. Germline V gene lookup returns CDR1 SGHRS and CDR2 YFSETQ. Drawing the rest from reference TRBV5-1 and TRBJ2-2, the complete variable domain is KAGVTQTPRYLIKTRGQQVTLSCSPISGHRSVSWYQQTPGQGLQFLFEYFSETQRNKGNFPGRFSGRQFSNSRSEMNVSTLELGDSALYLCASRPQGRSTGELFFGEGSRLTVL.

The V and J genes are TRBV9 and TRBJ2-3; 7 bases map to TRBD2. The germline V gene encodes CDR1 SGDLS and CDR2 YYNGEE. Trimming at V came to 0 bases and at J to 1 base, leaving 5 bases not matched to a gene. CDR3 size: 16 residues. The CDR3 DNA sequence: TGTGCCAGCAGCGTAGGGCCTAGCGGAGGCACAGATACGCAGTATTTT. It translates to CASSVGPSGGTDTQYF.

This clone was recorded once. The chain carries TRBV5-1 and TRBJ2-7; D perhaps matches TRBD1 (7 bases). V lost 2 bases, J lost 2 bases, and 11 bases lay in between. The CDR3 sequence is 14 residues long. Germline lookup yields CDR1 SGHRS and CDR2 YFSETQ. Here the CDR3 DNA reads TGCGCCAGCAGCTTTCAGGGGGGTCCCTACGAGCAGTACTTC. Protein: CASSFQGGPYEQYF.

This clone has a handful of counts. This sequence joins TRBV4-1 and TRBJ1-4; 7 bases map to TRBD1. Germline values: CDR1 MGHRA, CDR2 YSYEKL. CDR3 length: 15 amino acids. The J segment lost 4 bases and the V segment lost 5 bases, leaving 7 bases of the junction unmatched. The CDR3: CASSERQGGNEKLFF. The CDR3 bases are TGCGCCAGCAGCGAGCGACAGGGAGGTAATGAAAAACTGTTTTTT.

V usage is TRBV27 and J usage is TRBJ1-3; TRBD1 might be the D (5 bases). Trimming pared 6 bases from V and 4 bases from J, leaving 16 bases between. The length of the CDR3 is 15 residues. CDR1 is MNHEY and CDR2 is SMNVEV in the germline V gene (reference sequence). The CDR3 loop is CASRPLGGEGNTIYF. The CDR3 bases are TGTGCCAGCAGGCCCTTAGGAGGGGAGGGAAACACCATATATTTT.

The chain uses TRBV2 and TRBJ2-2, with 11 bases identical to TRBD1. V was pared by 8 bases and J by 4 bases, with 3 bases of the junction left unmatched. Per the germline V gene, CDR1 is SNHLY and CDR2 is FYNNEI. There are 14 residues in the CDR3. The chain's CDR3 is CASWGQGGTGELFF. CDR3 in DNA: TGTGCCAGCTGGGGACAGGGGGGCACCGGGGAGCTGTTTTTT.

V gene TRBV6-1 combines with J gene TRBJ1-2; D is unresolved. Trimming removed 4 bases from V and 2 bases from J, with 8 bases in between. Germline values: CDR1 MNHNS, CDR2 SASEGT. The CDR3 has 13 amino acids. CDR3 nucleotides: TGTGCCAGCAGTGGAAACAGAAACTATGGCTACACCTTC. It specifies CASSGNRNYGYTF.

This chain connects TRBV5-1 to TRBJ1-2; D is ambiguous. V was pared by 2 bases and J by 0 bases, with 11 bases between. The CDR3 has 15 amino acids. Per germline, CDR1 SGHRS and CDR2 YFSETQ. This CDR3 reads CASSLSVPSNYGYTF. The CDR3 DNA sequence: TGCGCCAGCAGCTTATCAGTTCCTTCTAACTATGGCTACACCTTC. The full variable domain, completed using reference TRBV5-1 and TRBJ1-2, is KAGVTQTPRYLIKTRGQQVTLSCSPISGHRSVSWYQQTPGQGLQFLFEYFSETQRNKGNFPGRFSGRQFSNSRSEMNVSTLELGDSALYLCASSLSVPSNYGYTFGSGTRLTVV.

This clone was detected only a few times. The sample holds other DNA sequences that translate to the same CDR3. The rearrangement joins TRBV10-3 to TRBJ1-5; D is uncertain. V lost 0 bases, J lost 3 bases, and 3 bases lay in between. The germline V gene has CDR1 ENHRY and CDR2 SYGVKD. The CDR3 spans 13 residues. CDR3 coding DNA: TGTGCCATCAGTGAGTCGGCCAATCAGCCCCAGCATTTT. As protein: CAISESANQPQHF.

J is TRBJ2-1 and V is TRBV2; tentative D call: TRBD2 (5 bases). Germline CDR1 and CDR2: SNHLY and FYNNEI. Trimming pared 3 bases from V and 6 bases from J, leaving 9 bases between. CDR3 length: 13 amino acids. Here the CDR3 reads CASSDGGLNEQFF. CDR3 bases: TGTGCCAGCAGTGACGGCGGGCTCAATGAGCAGTTCTTC.

CDR3 bases: TGCAGCGTTTCCCCTGCAAGCCCTGAAGCTTTCTTT. It yields the protein CSVSPASPEAFF. The chain joins TRBV29-1 to TRBJ1-1; D gene uncertain. This CDR3 comprises 12 residues. Trimming shortened V by 5 bases and J by 6 bases, and 13 bases separated the two germline ends. The germline V gene has CDR1 SQVTM and CDR2 ANQGSEA.

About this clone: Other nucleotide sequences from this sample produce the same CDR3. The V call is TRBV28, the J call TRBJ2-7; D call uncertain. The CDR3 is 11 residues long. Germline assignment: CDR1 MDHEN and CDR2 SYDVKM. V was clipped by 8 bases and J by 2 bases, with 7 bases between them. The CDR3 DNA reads TGTGCCAGCTCCAGCCCCTACGAGCAGTACTTC. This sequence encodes CASSSPYEQYF. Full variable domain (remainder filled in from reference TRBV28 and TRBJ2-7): DVKVTQSSRYLVKRTGEKVFLECVQDMDHENMFWYRQDPGLGLRLIYFSYDVKMKEKGDIPEGYSVSREKKERFSLILESASTNQTSMYLCASSSPYEQYFGPGTRLTVT.

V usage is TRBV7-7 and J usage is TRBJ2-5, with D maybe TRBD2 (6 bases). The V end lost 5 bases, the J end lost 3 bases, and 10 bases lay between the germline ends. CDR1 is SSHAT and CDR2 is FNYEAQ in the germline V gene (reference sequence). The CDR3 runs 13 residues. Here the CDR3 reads CASSRGEEETQYF. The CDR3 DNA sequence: TGTGCCAGCAGCCGCGGGGAGGAAGAGACCCAGTACTTC.